Below are 2 T cell receptor beta chains sequenced from a single sample in a study of cytotoxic CD8 clonotypes in ibrutinib-treated CLL. The table came from immunoSEQ multiplex PCR; TCRdb's copy has only in-frame clones and leaves some out. The data contain 140,000 or so clones, around three quarters of them singletons. The starting material was PBMCs, obtained after 12 months of ibrutinib treatment. These receptors were taken from a human donor with chronic lymphocytic leukemia.

The gene calls are TRBV5-1 and TRBJ1-2; D is undetermined. The CDR3 has 15 residues. Trimming took 2 bases from V and 5 from J, leaving 16 bases between them. Germline assignment: CDR1 SGHRS and CDR2 YFSETQ. The CDR3 nucleotides read TGCGCCAGCAGCTTAAACCCTACGGAGCCATATGGCTACACCTTC. It specifies CASSLNPTEPYGYTF.

This chain links TRBV10-1 with TRBJ2-5; a possible D gene is TRBD2 (6 bases). The V gene's germline CDR1 is WNHNN and CDR2 SYGVQD (reference sequence). CDR3 length: 17 residues. The ends were cut back, 0 bases at V and 3 bases at J, with 17 bases in the middle. CDR3 nucleotide sequence: TGCGCCAGCAGTGAGTCGGAGACTAGTTCTCCCAAAGAGACCCAGTACTTC. Translated: CASSESETSSPKETQYF.